What follows describes a single TCR beta chain. What it recognizes is unknown. Pooled together were second doses at about 4 or about 12 weeks. The sample is drawn from a study of T cell responses to AZD1222 COVID-19 vaccine. TCRdb's table, derived via immunoSEQ multiplex PCR, lists solely in-frame clones and lacks some. The data show about 140,000 clones, approximately 90% seen once. Findings of the study overall: Among those given AZD1222, only five or six were seropositive at baseline. An increase in Spike-specific TCR breadth and depth was observed after two AZD1222 doses.

Trimming stripped 7 bases from V and 1 base from J, with 7 bases between. The CDR3 has 11 amino acids. CDR1 is SQVTM and CDR2 is ANQGSEA in the germline V gene. The material sequenced was peripheral blood, taken 28 days after the second AZD1222 dose. J is TRBJ1-1 and V is TRBV29-1; the D is unclear. The sequence came from an adult who received the AZD1222 COVID-19 vaccine. The CDR3 coding sequence is TGCAGCGGAAGTAAGAACACTGAAGCTTTCTTT. Amino acids: CSGSKNTEAFF.